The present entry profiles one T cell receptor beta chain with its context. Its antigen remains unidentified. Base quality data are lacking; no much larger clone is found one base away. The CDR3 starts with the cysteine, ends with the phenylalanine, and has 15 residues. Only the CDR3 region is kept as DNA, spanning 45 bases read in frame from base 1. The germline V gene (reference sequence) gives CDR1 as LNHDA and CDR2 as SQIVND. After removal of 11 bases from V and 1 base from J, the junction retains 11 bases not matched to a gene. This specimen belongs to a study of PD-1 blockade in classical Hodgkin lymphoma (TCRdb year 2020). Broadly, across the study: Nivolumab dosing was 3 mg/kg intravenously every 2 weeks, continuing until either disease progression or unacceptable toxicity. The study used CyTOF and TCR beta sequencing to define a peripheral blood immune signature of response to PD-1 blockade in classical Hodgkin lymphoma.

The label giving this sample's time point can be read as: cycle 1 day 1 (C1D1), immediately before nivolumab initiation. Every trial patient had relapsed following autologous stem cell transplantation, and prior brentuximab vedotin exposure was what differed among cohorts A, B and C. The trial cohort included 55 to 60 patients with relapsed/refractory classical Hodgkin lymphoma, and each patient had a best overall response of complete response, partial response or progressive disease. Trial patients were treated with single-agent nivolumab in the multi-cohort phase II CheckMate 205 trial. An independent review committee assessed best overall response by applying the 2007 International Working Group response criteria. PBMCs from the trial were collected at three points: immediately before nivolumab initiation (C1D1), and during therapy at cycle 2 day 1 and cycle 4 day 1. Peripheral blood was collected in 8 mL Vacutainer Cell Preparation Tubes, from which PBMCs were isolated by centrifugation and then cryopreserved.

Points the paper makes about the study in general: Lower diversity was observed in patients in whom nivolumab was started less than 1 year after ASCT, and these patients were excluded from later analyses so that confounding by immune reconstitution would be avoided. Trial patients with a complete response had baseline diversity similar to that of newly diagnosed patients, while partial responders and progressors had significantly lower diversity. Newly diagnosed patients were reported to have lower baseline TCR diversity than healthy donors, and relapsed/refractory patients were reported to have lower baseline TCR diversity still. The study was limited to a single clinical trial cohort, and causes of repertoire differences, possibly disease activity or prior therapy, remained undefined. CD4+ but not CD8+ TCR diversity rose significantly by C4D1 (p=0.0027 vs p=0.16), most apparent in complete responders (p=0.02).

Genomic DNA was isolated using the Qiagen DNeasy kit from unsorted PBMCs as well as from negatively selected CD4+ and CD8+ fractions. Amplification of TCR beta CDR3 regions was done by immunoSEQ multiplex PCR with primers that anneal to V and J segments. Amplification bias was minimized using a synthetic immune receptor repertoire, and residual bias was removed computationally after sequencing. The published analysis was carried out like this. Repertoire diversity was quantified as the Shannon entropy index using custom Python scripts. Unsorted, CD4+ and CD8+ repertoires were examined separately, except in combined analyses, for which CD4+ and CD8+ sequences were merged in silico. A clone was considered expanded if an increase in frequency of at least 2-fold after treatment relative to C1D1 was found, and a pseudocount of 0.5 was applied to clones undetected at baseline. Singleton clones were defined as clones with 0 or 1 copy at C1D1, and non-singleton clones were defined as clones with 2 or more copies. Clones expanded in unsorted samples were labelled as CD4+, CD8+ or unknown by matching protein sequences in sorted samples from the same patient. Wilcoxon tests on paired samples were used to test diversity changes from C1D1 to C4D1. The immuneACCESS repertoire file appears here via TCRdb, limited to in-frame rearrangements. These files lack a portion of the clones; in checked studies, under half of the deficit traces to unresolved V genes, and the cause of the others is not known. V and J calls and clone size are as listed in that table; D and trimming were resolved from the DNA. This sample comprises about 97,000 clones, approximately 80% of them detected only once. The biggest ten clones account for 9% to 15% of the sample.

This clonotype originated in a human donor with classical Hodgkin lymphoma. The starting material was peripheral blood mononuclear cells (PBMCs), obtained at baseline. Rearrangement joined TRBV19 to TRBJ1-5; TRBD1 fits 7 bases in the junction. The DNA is TGTGCCGGAATTAGAGGGACAGCAAGCAATCAGCCCCAGCATTTT. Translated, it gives CAGIRGTASNQPQHF. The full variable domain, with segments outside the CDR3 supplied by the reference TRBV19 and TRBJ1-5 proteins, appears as DGGITQSPKYLFRKEGQNVTLSCEQNLNHDAMYWYRQDPGQGLRLIYYSQIVNDFQKGDIAEGYSVSREKKESFPLTVTSAQKNPTAFYLCAGIRGTASNQPQHFGDGTRLSIL.